These 22 T cell receptor beta chains originate from one sample sequenced in a study of T cell repertoires in cytomegalovirus infection. In TCRdb, the reads were re-called with MiXCR into one record per CDR3 protein. Among just under 550,000 distinct CDR3 sequences listed, about 26% were seen once. Specimen: PBMCs. The origin of the receptors is a human donor in good health (CMV status not recorded). Some clones in this sample may be carry-over from other donors' samples.

This clonotype was detected ten times or more. V gene TRBV7-8 combines with J gene TRBJ1-5; D possibly corresponds to TRBD1 (6 bases). The germline CDR1 and CDR2 sequences are SGHVS and FQNEAQ. V lost 10 bases, J lost 3 bases, and 19 bases lay in between. The length of the CDR3 is 15 residues. The CDR3 region has the DNA TGTGCCACCGCGGCGGGGGCTCCGAACAATCAGCCCCAGCATTTT. Its translation is CATAAGAPNNQPQHF.

This clonotype has more than one count but fewer than ten. V gene TRBV5-6 combines with J gene TRBJ2-5; 8 bases match TRBD2. CDR1 and CDR2 from the germline V gene are SGHDT and YYEEEE. Trimming removed 1 base from V and 0 bases from J; junction bases left unmatched: 11. This CDR3 comprises 18 residues. CDR3 in amino acids: CASSLRLEAGGYQETQYF. CDR3 sequence (DNA): TGTGCCAGCAGCTTGCGGTTGGAGGCGGGAGGATACCAAGAGACCCAGTACTTC.

This clonotype appeared a few times. The chain links TRBV10-3 to TRBJ1-1, with D possibly TRBD1 on 6 matching bases. The germline V gene has CDR1 ENHRY and CDR2 SYGVKD. V gave up 0 bases and J gave up 1 base, with 9 bases separating them. This CDR3 contains 15 residues. This CDR3 reads CAISESRQENTEAFF. CDR3 bases: TGTGCCATCAGTGAGTCGCGACAGGAGAACACTGAAGCTTTCTTT.

V and J are TRBV7-4 and TRBJ2-5, with TRBD1 matching 11 bases. The V gene's germline CDR1 is SGHVT and CDR2 SQSDAQ. CDR3 length equals 16 residues. V shed 7 bases and J 5 bases; nucleotides not matched to a gene: 12. The CDR3 DNA follows: TGTGCCAGCACAGTCGGACAGGGGGCATCTAGGGAGACCCAGTACTTC. Amino acids: CASTVGQGASRETQYF.

The CDR3 sequence is CATSRDRGPKQYF. DNA of the CDR3: TGTGCCACCAGCAGAGACCGGGGGCCGAAGCAGTACTTC. This chain joins TRBV15 and TRBJ2-7, with D perhaps given as TRBD1 or TRBD2 (6 bases each). V lost 0 bases, J lost 8 bases, and 11 bases lay in between. This CDR3 contains 13 residues. CDR1 is LNHNV, CDR2 YYDKDF, per germline (reference sequence).

The table lists this clonotype with many counts. The V gene is TRBV14, the J gene TRBJ2-1; 7 nucleotides match TRBD2. The V gene end was trimmed by 5 bases and the J gene end by 3 bases; junction bases not matched to a gene: 4. The CDR3 extends over 14 amino acids. CDR1 and CDR2 from the germline V gene are SGHDN and FVKESK. The CDR3 sequence is CASSTGLLYNEQFF. DNA of the CDR3: TGTGCCAGCAGCACGGGACTACTCTACAATGAGCAGTTCTTC.

This chain joins TRBV5-4 and TRBJ2-1; 10 nucleotides line up with TRBD2. With V trimmed by 4 bases and J by 7 bases, 5 bases remained unmatched. The CDR3 loop spans 14 amino acids. Germline assignment: CDR1 SGHNT and CDR2 YYREEE (reference sequence). The CDR3 protein is CASSRRTSGNEQFF. CDR3 nucleotide sequence: TGTGCCAGCAGCAGACGGACTAGCGGAAATGAGCAGTTCTTC.

The sample holds one count of this clonotype. V usage is TRBV15 and J usage is TRBJ2-1, with D tentatively TRBD1 or TRBD2 (5 bases each). The ends were cut back, 7 bases at V and 5 bases at J, with 21 bases in the middle. The CDR3 spans 16 residues. The V gene's germline CDR1 is LNHNV and CDR2 YYDKDF (reference sequence). The CDR3 DNA sequence: TGTGCCACCAAAATCTCGGGACCCTACCCGGACAATGAGCAGTTCTTC. Amino acid sequence: CATKISGPYPDNEQFF.

V gene TRBV12-3 or TRBV12-4 combines with J gene TRBJ2-5; the D gene is possibly TRBD1 (5 bases). Trimming removed 5 bases from V and 4 bases from J, with 11 bases in between. CDR3 length equals 13 residues. Written as DNA, the CDR3 is TGTGCCAGCAGTCTGACAGCCCGAGAGACCCAGTACTTC. It is translated as CASSLTARETQYF.

The V and J genes are TRBV11-3 and TRBJ2-1; 10 bases fit TRBD2. The V segment lost 2 bases and the J segment 8 bases; nucleotides outside the gene matches: 6. This CDR3 spans 15 amino acids. Germline V gene lookup returns CDR1 SGHNT and CDR2 YENEEA. CDR3 nucleotide sequence: TGTGCCAGCAGCTTACCAAGCGGGAGGGAGGATGAGCAGTTCTTC. It is translated as CASSLPSGREDEQFF. Full variable domain (missing parts from reference TRBV11-3 and TRBJ2-1): EAGVVQSPRYKIIEKKQPVAFWCNPISGHNTLYWYLQNLGQGPELLIRYENEEAVDDSQLPKDRFSAERLKGVDSTLKIQPAELGDSAVYLCASSLPSGREDEQFFGPGTRLTVL.

This clonotype was observed many times. This sequence joins TRBV7-6 and TRBJ2-4; 14 nucleotides match TRBD2. The CDR3 is made up of 19 amino acids. Germline assignment: CDR1 SGHVS and CDR2 FNYEAQ. V was clipped by 5 bases and J by 6 bases; unmatched bases: 15. CDR3 amino acids: CASSPRLAGGLSSGNIQYF. The CDR3 nucleotides are TGTGCCAGCAGCCCCAGACTAGCGGGAGGGCTGAGTTCAGGAAACATTCAGTACTTC.

This clonotype was picked up many times. The chain carries TRBV27 and TRBJ1-4, with TRBD1 matching over 7 bases. V shed 6 bases, J shed 2 bases, and the junction held 3 bases outside the gene matches. The germline gives CDR1 MNHEY, CDR2 SMNVEV (reference sequence). The CDR3 consists of 14 residues. CDR3 bases: TGTGCCAGCAGGGGACAGATCACTAATGAAAAACTGTTTTTT. Its translation: CASRGQITNEKLFF.

The chain recombines TRBV3-1 with TRBJ2-1; 12 positions match TRBD2. V was pared by 0 bases and J by 6 bases, with 6 bases of the junction left unmatched. Germline loops: CDR1 LGHDT, CDR2 YNNKEL (reference sequence). The CDR3 has 17 amino acids. The CDR3 region has the DNA TGTGCCAGCAGCCAAGATGTCCTAGCGGGAGGGGTCAATGAGCAGTTCTTC. Its translation: CASSQDVLAGGVNEQFF.

This clonotype was seen more than once but under ten times. The chain combines TRBV7-8 with TRBJ2-5; D not certain. Between the trimmed V and J ends, which lost 2 bases and 2 bases, there was a span of 15 bases. The CDR3 is 16 residues long. Germline-derived CDR1 and CDR2 are SGHVS and FQNEAQ. The CDR3 sequence is CASSLYRSWGQETQYF. CDR3 sequence (DNA): TGTGCCAGCAGCTTATATAGGAGTTGGGGACAAGAGACCCAGTACTTC.

The V call is TRBV6-2 or TRBV6-3, the J call TRBJ2-1; TRBD2 might be the D (6 bases). Germline V gene data show CDR1 as MNHEY and CDR2 as SVGEGT. The length of the CDR3 is 19 residues. Trimming pared 4 bases from V and 10 bases from J, leaving 32 bases between. In DNA form, the CDR3 reads TGTGCCAGCAGTTTTTTGGTGGAGGTTCGGGAGCCCGGCACTTTGGAGCAGTTCTTC. Its translation: CASSFLVEVREPGTLEQFF.

A few counts support this clonotype. The chain carries TRBV5-1 and TRBJ2-5; 8 positions match TRBD1. V dropped 4 bases and J dropped 4; count of bases not matched to a gene: 12. Germline CDR1 is SGHRS and CDR2 is YFSETQ. CDR3 length equals 16 residues. Here the CDR3 reads CASSLDGQGLGETQYF. As DNA, the CDR3 is TGCGCCAGCAGCCTAGACGGACAGGGTTTGGGAGAGACCCAGTACTTC.

This chain joins TRBV28 and TRBJ2-3; 12 bases align to TRBD2. The CDR3 contains 15 residues. Germline lookup yields CDR1 MDHEN and CDR2 SYDVKM. The trim removed 2 bases at V and 8 bases at J, leaving 5 bases unmatched. CDR3 DNA sequence: TGTGCCAGCAGTTTACTAGCGGGAGGGGAAGGTACGCAGTATTTT. Translating gives CASSLLAGGEGTQYF.

This clonotype appeared many times. The genes are TRBV7-2 and TRBJ2-7; 9 nucleotides match TRBD2. CDR1 is SGHTA, CDR2 FQGNSA, per germline. Trimming removed 5 bases from V and 5 bases from J; junction bases left unmatched: 7. This CDR3 comprises 14 residues. The CDR3 is CASSPGLALHEQYF. In DNA form, the CDR3 reads TGTGCCAGCAGCCCGGGACTAGCTCTCCACGAGCAGTACTTC.

This clonotype came up many times. The genes are TRBV7-2 and TRBJ2-7, with 10 bases lining up with TRBD2. The CDR3 has 15 amino acids. Trimming removed 1 base from V and 3 bases from J; junction bases left unmatched: 3. The germline V gene has CDR1 SGHTA and CDR2 FQGNSA. CDR3 protein: CASSLVGLADYEQYV. The DNA for the CDR3 is TGTGCCAGCAGCTTAGTCGGACTAGCGGACTACGAGCAGTACGTC.

The sample holds many counts of this clonotype. The gene calls are TRBV7-6 and TRBJ2-1; 10 bases map to TRBD2. Looked up from germline, CDR1 is SGHVS and CDR2 is FNYEAQ. The CDR3 loop spans 16 amino acids. Losses at the gene ends were 2 bases for V and 7 bases for J; bases not matched to a gene: 8. CDR3 loop: CASSLSGSGGGNEQFF. In DNA, the CDR3 is TGTGCCAGCAGCTTATCGGGCAGCGGGGGGGGGAATGAGCAGTTCTTC.

The rearrangement uses TRBV6-2 or TRBV6-3 and TRBJ2-7; D is uncertain. The CDR3 has 13 amino acids. Germline assignment: CDR1 MNHEY and CDR2 SVGEGT. The V gene lost 6 bases and the J gene lost 4 bases, with 13 bases spanning the gap. CDR3 region: CASRVHTEYEQYV. CDR3 DNA sequence: TGTGCCAGCAGAGTACATACAGAGTACGAGCAGTACGTC.

The V call is TRBV14, the J call TRBJ2-6; the match to TRBD1 covers 7 bases. CDR1 and CDR2 (germline): SGHDN, FVKESK. The ends lost 3 bases at V and 4 bases at J; junction bases unmatched: 6. The CDR3 covers 16 residues. Written as DNA, the CDR3 is TGTGCCAGCAGCCACCAGACAGGGTTCGGGGCCAACGTCCTGACTTTC. Protein sequence: CASSHQTGFGANVLTF. Complete variable domain (other parts from reference TRBV14 and TRBJ2-6): EAGVTQFPSHSVIEKGQTVTLRCDPISGHDNLYWYRRVMGKEIKFLLHFVKESKQDESGMPNNRFLAERTGGTYSTLKVQPAELEDSGVYFCASSHQTGFGANVLTFGAGSRLTVL.